The clone carrying this T cell receptor (beta chain) was detected once. Here immunoSEQ multiplex PCR was the method, and the copy in TCRdb shows in-frame clones only, minus some. The table records approximately 190,000 clones, 86% of them present only once. CDR1 is MNHEY and CDR2 is SMNVEV in the germline V gene (reference sequence). The CDR3 spans 13 residues. Trimming took 6 bases from V and 0 from J, leaving 8 bases between them. The sample originates from a study of blood T cell repertoires in COVID-19. In the study overall: Two consecutive negative NP/OP PCR tests, clearance, or resolved symptoms defined Cohort 3 recovery.

The V and J genes are TRBV27 and TRBJ1-2; D not certain. The receptor's source is a woman between 40 and 50 years old in a cohort exposed to, infected with or recovered from COVID-19 (not recorded which). The sample consisted of PBMCs or T cells enriched from blood (not recorded which). This chain's CDR3 is CASRSFTNYGYTF. CDR3 in DNA: TGTGCCAGCAGGTCGTTTACTAACTATGGCTACACCTTC.